The 4 T cell receptor beta chains below come from one sample, sequenced in a study of T cell changes during pregnancy in multiple sclerosis. Sequencing used immunoSEQ multiplex PCR; TCRdb keeps in-frame clones, though not all of them. The sample consists of 90,000 to 95,000 clones, roughly 90% of them appearing once. Material: peripheral blood, obtained before pregnancy. The receptors derive from a female donor with multiple sclerosis, enrolled in a pregnancy study.

The gene calls are TRBV6-5 and TRBJ2-3, with 7 bases that match TRBD1. CDR3 size: 13 residues. The germline gives CDR1 MNHEY, CDR2 SVGAGI. The trim removed 10 bases at V and 4 bases at J, leaving 8 bases unmatched. For the CDR3, the DNA is TGTGCCACCGGACAGGTCATTTCAGATACGCAGTATTTT. It codes for CATGQVISDTQYF.

The genes are TRBV5-4 and TRBJ1-1; TRBD1 matches 12 bases. Germline V gene data show CDR1 as SGHNT and CDR2 as YYREEE (reference sequence). CDR3 length equals 14 residues. Trimming at V came to 1 base and at J to 10 bases, leaving 5 bases not matched to a gene. Here the CDR3 reads CASSLRDRGPGAFF. The DNA for the CDR3 is TGTGCCAGCAGCTTGCGGGACAGGGGGCCGGGAGCTTTCTTT.

The chain joins TRBV13 to TRBJ2-1, with 7 bases fitting TRBD1. Trimming at V came to 5 bases and at J to 0 bases, leaving 7 bases not matched to a gene. The germline gives CDR1 PRHDT, CDR2 FYEKMQ (reference sequence). The CDR3 totals 16 residues. CDR3 loop: CASSPWDRSSYNEQFF. CDR3 DNA sequence: TGTGCCAGCAGCCCCTGGGACAGAAGCTCCTACAATGAGCAGTTCTTC.

The chain links TRBV7-3 to TRBJ2-4, with TRBD1 identical over 8 bases. Looked up from germline, CDR1 is SGHTA and CDR2 is FQGTGA. Trimming at V came to 4 bases and at J to 4 bases, leaving 3 bases not matched to a gene. The CDR3 extends over 14 amino acids. In nucleotides, the CDR3 is TGTGCCAGCAGCTCGGACAGGGCTAAAAACATTCAGTACTTC. Amino acids: CASSSDRAKNIQYF.